This T cell receptor (beta chain) was recovered during a study of blood T cell repertoires in COVID-19. Background on the study: Acute and convalescent COVID-19 samples came from the United States, Italy and Spain. The analysed material was cDNA or gDNA that came from T cells, B-cell-depleted T cells, or PBMCs.

There are a few counts of this clone. Clones were read by immunoSEQ multiplex PCR, and TCRdb kept only the in-frame ones, dropping some. This sample has around 330,000 clones; 70% to 90% occur once, and the top ten carry roughly a tenth. J lost 4 bases, V lost 0 bases, and 5 bases had no gene match. CDR1 and CDR2 from the germline V gene are SNHLY and FYNNEI. This CDR3 region has 16 residues. Donors in Cohort 3 counted as recovered after two negative PCRs, clearance, or symptom resolution. The receptor's source is a woman aged 40 to 49 who had recovered from COVID-19. This rearrangement joins TRBV2 to TRBJ2-1, with TRBD2 matching 8 bases. Specimen: PBMCs or T cells enriched from blood (not recorded which). In DNA form, the CDR3 reads TGTGCCAGCAGTGAAGCTCAACTAGCGGTGTACAATGAGCAGTTCTTC. It translates to CASSEAQLAVYNEQFF.